One sample yielded the 5 T cell receptor beta chains listed below, sequenced in a study of T cell changes during pregnancy in multiple sclerosis. Only in-frame clones appear in the TCRdb table, and some are missing; sequencing was by immunoSEQ multiplex PCR. The table has 35,000 to 50,000 clones, 85% to 95% seen once. The starting material was CD8+ T cells from peripheral blood mononuclear cells, obtained in the third trimester of pregnancy. The origin of the receptors is a female donor with multiple sclerosis, enrolled in a pregnancy study.

This rearrangement joins TRBV7-9 to TRBJ2-3; D remains unclear. From germline, CDR1 is SEHNR and CDR2 FQNEAQ (reference sequence). The ends were cut back, 2 bases at V and 2 bases at J, with 8 bases in the middle. This CDR3 region has 14 residues. CDR3 region: CASSLSIDTDTQYF. The DNA for the CDR3 is TGTGCCAGCAGCTTATCTATAGACACAGATACGCAGTATTTT.

The gene calls are TRBV11-2 and TRBJ2-5; 8 nucleotides align to TRBD1. Germline assignment: CDR1 SGHAT and CDR2 FQNNGV. This CDR3 spans 15 amino acids. V shed 5 bases and J 1 base; nucleotides not matched to a gene: 6. The DNA of the CDR3 is TGTGCCAGCAGCACTTGGACAGGGACCCAAGAGACCCAGTACTTC. Its protein is CASSTWTGTQETQYF.

The count of this clone is one. The rearrangement joins TRBV10-1 to TRBJ2-7; 9 bases line up with TRBD1. V shed 5 bases and J 3 bases; nucleotides not matched to a gene: 8. The CDR3 is 15 residues long. In germline, CDR1 is WNHNN, CDR2 SYGVQD (reference sequence). Here the CDR3 reads CASSKPGQGVYEQYF. In nucleotides, the CDR3 is TGCGCCAGCAGTAAGCCGGGACAGGGTGTCTACGAGCAGTACTTC.

This chain uses TRBV30 with TRBJ2-5; D possibly corresponds to TRBD1 (6 bases). The J call may be faulty, since TRBJ2-7 better matches the DNA end. From germline, CDR1 is GTSNPN and CDR2 SVGIG (reference sequence). The CDR3 extends over 12 amino acids. The CDR3 coding sequence is TGTGCCTGGAGTGCACAGGGCTACGAGCAGTACTTC. Protein: CAWSAQGYEQYF.

The chain employs TRBV27 and TRBJ1-1; D gene uncertain. The V gene lost 6 bases and the J gene lost 5 bases, with 10 bases spanning the gap. This CDR3 is 12 amino acids long. CDR1 and CDR2 (germline): MNHEY, SMNVEV (reference sequence). Written as DNA, the CDR3 is TGTGCCAGCAGCCGAGGTGAGACTGAAGCTTTCTTT. Translating it yields CASSRGETEAFF.